This T cell receptor beta chain was captured in a study of blood T cell repertoires in COVID-19. Study-wide background: The United States, Italy and Spain were the sources of the acute and convalescent COVID-19 samples. Sources were T cells, B-cell-depleted T cells, or PBMCs; the material itself was cDNA or gDNA.

In the source study's methods: Nucleated cell number was recorded as an estimate derived from reference gene primer amplification. This table comes from immunoSEQ multiplex PCR, and its TCRdb copy is limited to in-frame clones, with some not included. V, J and clone size are taken as reported in that table, and D and trimming were inferred from the DNA itself. The data hold roughly 300,000 clones, with about 89% observed a single time. The sample taken for sequencing was peripheral blood. This clonotype was obtained from a woman between 50 and 59 years old who had recovered from COVID-19.

The CDR3 reads CASSDSYNYGYTF. Written as DNA, the CDR3 is TGTGCCAGCAGCGATAGCTATAACTATGGCTACACCTTC. The chain is built from TRBV6-6 and TRBJ1-2; D gene uncertain. V was cut by 6 bases and J by 1 base, with 9 bases left in between. Per the germline V gene, CDR1 is MNHNY and CDR2 is SVGAGI (reference sequence). CDR3 length: 13 residues.